One and the same sample provided the 26 T cell receptor beta chains below, sequenced in a study of T cells after yellow fever vaccination. TCRdb analysed the 5' RACE reads with MiXCR anew, one entry per CDR3 protein. The table includes 25,000 to 30,000 distinct CDR3 sequences, under 6% detected once. The sequencing here drew on CD8+ T cells sorted from PBMCs, taken 10 days after the yellow fever booster vaccination. The receptors shown here come from a man aged 25-45 years who received the YFV17D yellow fever vaccine.

This clonotype was seen repeatedly, ten times or more. The chain employs TRBV13 and TRBJ1-4; D ambiguous. The CDR3 runs to 13 residues. With 2 bases removed from V and 5 bases from J, the gap between germline ends came to 6 bases. Per the germline V gene, CDR1 is PRHDT and CDR2 is FYEKMQ (reference sequence). CDR3 nucleotides: TGTGCCAGCAGCTTATACAGCAATGAAAAACTGTTTTTT. It translates to CASSLYSNEKLFF.

This clonotype has a count of ten or more. This sequence joins TRBV12-3 or TRBV12-4 and TRBJ1-2, with D hard to call. The CDR3 spans 16 residues. The ends were cut back, 7 bases at V and 0 bases at J, with 18 bases in the middle. In DNA, the CDR3 is TGTGCCAGCACCCCCGCCGACCTAGGAGCTAACTATGGCTACACCTTC. It specifies CASTPADLGANYGYTF.

This clonotype was recorded many times. The chain links TRBV29-1 to TRBJ2-2, with D perhaps matching TRBD2 (7 bases). CDR1 is SQVTM and CDR2 is ANQGSEA in the germline V gene. V gave up 7 bases and J gave up 6 bases, with 9 bases separating them. The CDR3 totals 11 residues. The CDR3 DNA sequence: TGCAGCGGGGGGGGGCCCGGGGAGCTGTTTTTT. Its translation is CSGGGPGELFF.

The genes are TRBV7-9 and TRBJ2-3; 12 bases map to TRBD2. The length of the CDR3 is 15 residues. Per the germline V gene, CDR1 is SEHNR and CDR2 is FQNEAQ (reference sequence). The V gene end was trimmed by 10 bases and the J gene end by 0 bases; junction bases not matched to a gene: 5. CDR3 DNA: TGTGCCACCTTGGGACTAGCGGGTAGCACAGATACGCAGTATTTT. Its translation is CATLGLAGSTDTQYF.

This clonotype occurred many times. V usage is TRBV20-1 and J usage is TRBJ2-7; perhaps D is TRBD1 or TRBD2 (5 bases each). The germline CDR1 and CDR2 sequences are DFQATT and SNEGSKA (reference sequence). This CDR3 is 13 amino acids long. Trimming shortened V by 2 bases and J by 0 bases, and 8 bases separated the two germline ends. In nucleotides, the CDR3 is TGCAGTGCTAGACCGGGGCCCTCCTACGAGCAGTACTTC. It codes for CSARPGPSYEQYF.

The sample holds many counts of this clonotype. The rearrangement joins TRBV2 to TRBJ2-7; D not resolved. Germline V gives CDR1 SNHLY, CDR2 FYNNEI. V gave up 4 bases and J gave up 2 bases, with 6 bases separating them. This CDR3 has 12 amino acids. CDR3 bases: TGTGCCAGCAGTGCACGGCCCTACGAGCAGTACTTC. Protein product: CASSARPYEQYF.

A note on this clonotype: This may be a read error, as it is one base from a much larger clone. The gene calls are TRBV3-1 and TRBJ2-7, with a weak D call TRBD1 (6 bases). V was cut by 11 bases and J by 2 bases, with 16 bases left in between. Germline CDR1 is LGHDT and CDR2 is YNNKEL (reference sequence). The CDR3 runs 13 residues. This CDR3 reads CASRATGAYEQYF. For the CDR3, the DNA is TGTGCCTCCAGGGCGACAGGCGCCTACGAGCAGTACTTC.

This clonotype was counted at least ten times. The chain carries TRBV12-3 or TRBV12-4 and TRBJ2-4; 9 bases align to TRBD1. The CDR3 is made up of 16 amino acids. J lost 6 bases, V lost 6 bases, and 12 bases had no gene match. This CDR3 is CASRKSTGTGSNIQYF. CDR3 nucleotide sequence: TGTGCCAGCAGGAAGAGCACCGGGACAGGGTCAAACATTCAGTACTTC.

This clonotype appeared many times. This chain connects TRBV5-6 to TRBJ2-2; D gene ambiguous. Trimming took off 3 bases at V and 4 bases at J, with 4 bases between the two ends. Germline CDR1 is SGHDT and CDR2 is YYEEEE. The CDR3 is 12 amino acids. CDR3 in amino acids: CASSWGTGELFF. The CDR3 DNA sequence: TGTGCCAGCAGCTGGGGCACCGGGGAGCTGTTTTTT.

Many counts were recorded for this clonotype. This rearrangement joins TRBV10-1 to TRBJ2-1; no clear D gene. The CDR3 is made up of 11 amino acids. The germline V and J ends were trimmed by 2 bases and 12 bases, with 8 bases remaining between them. Germline assignment: CDR1 WNHNN and CDR2 SYGVQD (reference sequence). CDR3 loop: CASSEGVVQFF. CDR3 nucleotide sequence: TGCGCCAGCAGTGAGGGGGTAGTGCAGTTCTTC.

This clonotype was found many times. The chain joins TRBV9 to TRBJ2-1; TRBD1 is a possible D gene (6 bases). Trimming stripped 3 bases from V and 5 bases from J, with 15 bases between. Germline CDR1 SGDLS, CDR2 YYNGEE. The CDR3 has 15 amino acids. The CDR3 DNA reads as TGTGCCAGCAGCGCCCTGGGGGACACAAACAATGAGCAGTTCTTC. Protein: CASSALGDTNNEQFF.

This clonotype was counted ten times or more. The V call is TRBV6-5, the J call TRBJ1-6; D remains unclear. This CDR3 contains 16 residues. Looked up from germline, CDR1 is MNHEY and CDR2 is SVGAGI. The ends were cut back, 2 bases at V and 0 bases at J, with 8 bases in the middle. CDR3 coding DNA: TGTGCCAGCAGTTACGAGGGTGGCTCCTATAATTCACCCCTCCACTTT. Amino acids: CASSYEGGSYNSPLHF.

This clonotype was seen many times. The CDR3 nucleotides are TGCGCCAGCAGAGGAGGGTCGACTAGCTTGAGCAATGAGCAGTTCTTC. This translates into CASRGGSTSLSNEQFF. This chain links TRBV5-1 with TRBJ2-1, with 7 nucleotides matching TRBD2. V lost 5 bases, J lost 6 bases, and 14 bases stayed unmatched. The germline CDR1 and CDR2 sequences are SGHRS and YFSETQ. The CDR3 has 16 amino acids.

This chain links TRBV27 with TRBJ1-1; maybe TRBD1 (5 bases). Germline V gene data show CDR1 as MNHEY and CDR2 as SMNVEV (reference sequence). The CDR3 loop spans 15 amino acids. V was trimmed by 3 bases and J by 5 bases, leaving 16 bases between them. CDR3 amino acids: CASSFGGVGRTEAFF. The CDR3 DNA reads TGTGCCAGCAGTTTCGGGGGGGTCGGGAGGACTGAAGCTTTCTTT.

The table lists this clonotype with many counts. The CDR3 bases are TGTGCCAGCAGCTTATCACAGGGTTCAGATGAAGCTTTCTTT. Protein sequence: CASSLSQGSDEAFF. The chain employs TRBV7-9 and TRBJ1-1; D might be TRBD1 (6 bases). The CDR3 is 14 residues long. V lost 2 bases and J lost 7, with 14 bases in between. In germline, CDR1 is SEHNR, CDR2 FQNEAQ (reference sequence).

This clonotype has at least ten counts. The V and J genes are TRBV19 and TRBJ1-2; D perhaps matches TRBD1 (5 bases). CDR3 size: 15 residues. Trimming stripped 3 bases from V and 4 bases from J, with 15 bases between. CDR1 is LNHDA and CDR2 is SQIVND in the germline V gene (reference sequence). The CDR3 DNA reads as TGTGCCAGTAGTATTACAATTGGGGGATTCTATGGCTACACCTTC. Its protein is CASSITIGGFYGYTF.

This clonotype was detected many times. This chain uses TRBV5-1 with TRBJ2-7; no clear D. The CDR3 consists of 14 residues. Between the trimmed V and J ends, which lost 1 base and 0 bases, there was a span of 8 bases. The germline gives CDR1 SGHRS, CDR2 YFSETQ. The CDR3: CASSLWEISYEQYF. In nucleotides, the CDR3 is TGCGCCAGCAGCTTGTGGGAAATCTCCTACGAGCAGTACTTC.

This clonotype occurred many times. The gene calls are TRBV12-3 or TRBV12-4 and TRBJ2-1, with TRBD1 matching 8 bases. The V gene end was trimmed by 4 bases and the J gene end by 4 bases; junction bases not matched to a gene: 3. This CDR3 region has 14 residues. CDR3 DNA sequence: TGTGCCAGCAGTTCAGACAGGGGTTACAATGAGCAGTTCTTC. Amino acid sequence: CASSSDRGYNEQFF.

In its sample, this clonotype was seen many times. The J gene is TRBJ2-2, the V gene TRBV6-4; D gene uncertain. V lost 2 bases and J lost 2, with 0 bases in between. Germline loops: CDR1 MRHNA, CDR2 SNTAGT. This CDR3 is built from 12 residues. The CDR3 DNA reads TGTGCCAGCAGTGACAACACCGGGGAGCTGTTTTTT. The encoded protein is CASSDNTGELFF.

This clonotype was observed many times. The genes are TRBV20-1 and TRBJ2-5; 7 bases agree with TRBD2. The CDR3 covers 15 residues. V shed 0 bases and J 6 bases; nucleotides not matched to a gene: 10. Germline V gene lookup returns CDR1 DFQATT and CDR2 SNEGSKA (reference sequence). CDR3 loop: CSARDFGSGAKTQYF. Here the CDR3 DNA reads TGCAGTGCTAGAGATTTCGGCAGCGGGGCTAAGACCCAGTACTTC.

The sample holds many counts of this clonotype. As DNA, the CDR3 is TGTGCCAGCAGACGCAGGGGTATCTATGGCTACACCTTC. Protein: CASRRRGIYGYTF. The V gene is TRBV6-5, the J gene TRBJ1-2, with D possibly TRBD1 on 6 matching bases. Germline CDR1 reads MNHEY; CDR2 reads SVGAGI. V was shortened by 6 bases and J by 4 bases, with 12 bases between the two germline ends. The CDR3 is 13 amino acids.

This clonotype appeared many times. The DNA of the CDR3 is TGTGCCTGGAGTGTTCTAGCGGGAGTCTCCAATGAGCAGTTCTTC. This codes for CAWSVLAGVSNEQFF. The chain combines TRBV30 with TRBJ2-1, with 10 bases that match TRBD2. The germline CDR1 and CDR2 sequences are GTSNPN and SVGIG (reference sequence). CDR3 length: 15 amino acids. Trimming cost V 0 bases and J 6 bases; bases outside gene matches: 5.

This clonotype was seen repeatedly, ten times or more. The CDR3: CASSGDTQYF. DNA for the CDR3: TGTGCCAGCAGTGGAGATACGCAGTATTTT. The chain links TRBV12-3 or TRBV12-4 to TRBJ2-3; D gene unclear. V was trimmed by 5 bases and J by 5 bases, leaving 2 bases between them. The CDR3 is 10 amino acids.

This clonotype showed up many times. V is TRBV7-9 and J is TRBJ2-7, with D unresolved. The CDR3 is 12 amino acids. V gave up 4 bases and J gave up 3 bases, with 7 bases separating them. Germline CDR1 is SEHNR and CDR2 is FQNEAQ (reference sequence). CDR3 amino acids: CASSSGLYEQYF. The CDR3, as DNA: TGTGCCAGCAGCTCGGGCCTCTACGAGCAGTACTTC.

This clonotype came up many times. This chain uses TRBV11-2 with TRBJ2-1; D perhaps matches TRBD1 (5 bases). V was clipped by 6 bases and J by 1 base, with 10 bases between them. The CDR3 contains 14 residues. The germline CDR1 and CDR2 sequences are SGHAT and FQNNGV. This CDR3 is CASSPGWSYNEQFF. In DNA, the CDR3 is TGTGCCAGCAGTCCAGGGTGGTCCTACAATGAGCAGTTCTTC.

The sample holds many counts of this clonotype. V gene TRBV11-2 combines with J gene TRBJ2-3; D is uncertain. The ends were cut back, 8 bases at V and 1 base at J, with 10 bases in the middle. Germline loops: CDR1 SGHAT, CDR2 FQNNGV. The CDR3 contains 13 residues. CDR3 in DNA: TGTGCCAGCCTCGGATCCGGCACAGATACGCAGTATTTT. Encoded protein: CASLGSGTDTQYF.